These 26 T cell receptor beta chains were sequenced from one sample in a study of blood T cells in healthy people across ages. Next came a second PCR, run for roughly 6 to 11 cycles, which used a sample-barcoded 5' primer along with a J-beta primer mix. TCRdb fed the 5' RACE reads into MiXCR, producing one record per CDR3 protein. The sample includes hundreds of thousands of distinct CDR3 sequences, about 62% of them seen just once. The sequenced material came from blood. These receptor sequences come from a man aged 30-40 years in good health.

There are many counts of this clonotype. The J gene is TRBJ2-7, the V gene TRBV11-2; 9 nucleotides line up with TRBD2. CDR1 SGHAT and CDR2 FQNNGV come from the germline V gene. Trimming at V came to 5 bases and at J to 4 bases, leaving 9 bases not matched to a gene. The length of the CDR3 is 15 residues. CDR3 region: CASSELLAGTYEQYF. CDR3 sequence (DNA): TGTGCCAGCAGCGAGCTTCTAGCGGGGACTTACGAGCAGTACTTC. Using reference TRBV11-2 and TRBJ2-7 for the parts outside the CDR3, the full variable domain is EAGVAQSPRYKIIEKRQSVAFWCNPISGHATLYWYQQILGQGPKLLIQFQNNGVVDDSQLPKDRFSAERLKGVDSTLKIQPAKLEDSAVYLCASSELLAGTYEQYFGPGTRLTVT.

This chain links TRBV28 with TRBJ2-4; TRBD1 matches at 11 bases. CDR1 is MDHEN, CDR2 SYDVKM, per germline. The CDR3 runs 19 residues. Trimming removed 4 bases from V and 6 bases from J; junction bases left unmatched: 17. The CDR3 DNA sequence: TGTGCCAGCAGTTCTCATTCTCTCGCGGGACAGGGGGTTTTAAACATTCAGTACTTC. Its protein product is CASSSHSLAGQGVLNIQYF.

This clonotype appeared a few times. The rearrangement uses TRBV7-2 and TRBJ2-1; D unresolved. V lost 5 bases and J lost 4, with 9 bases in between. The CDR3 covers 13 residues. CDR1 and CDR2 from the germline V gene are SGHTA and FQGNSA. The CDR3 loop reads CASSHGLYNEQFF. The CDR3 DNA reads TGTGCCAGCAGCCATGGTCTTTACAATGAGCAGTTCTTC.

This chain joins TRBV15 and TRBJ1-6; 10 bases fit TRBD1. There are 18 residues in the CDR3. Trimming at V came to 2 bases and at J to 5 bases, leaving 9 bases not matched to a gene. Germline V gene lookup returns CDR1 LNHNV and CDR2 YYDKDF (reference sequence). CDR3 DNA: TGTGCCACCAGCAGAAAAAGACAGGGGGCGTCCAATAATTCACCCCTCCACTTT. The encoded protein is CATSRKRQGASNNSPLHF.

This clonotype was detected only a few times. This chain uses TRBV18 with TRBJ1-2; maybe TRBD1 (5 bases). V was shortened by 8 bases and J by 0 bases, with 19 bases between the two germline ends. This CDR3 is built from 16 residues. Germline CDR1 KGHSH, CDR2 LQKENI. CDR3 nucleotide sequence: TGTGCCAGCACTACCGTCGGGACGGGCCCTAACTATGGCTACACCTTC. It is translated as CASTTVGTGPNYGYTF.

This clonotype appeared a single time. The gene calls are TRBV7-9 and TRBJ2-3; D gene ambiguous. Germline values: CDR1 SEHNR, CDR2 FQNEAQ (reference sequence). Trimming stripped 4 bases from V and 4 bases from J, with 9 bases between. The CDR3 is 13 amino acids. The CDR3 DNA is TGTGCCAGCAGCTCATATACGGCAGATACGCAGTATTTT. This translates into CASSSYTADTQYF.

This clonotype was seen a few times. V and J are TRBV20-1 and TRBJ2-7; TRBD2 aligns across 10 bases. The end of the DNA fits TRBJ2-5 better, so the J call may be wrong. Germline CDR1 reads DFQATT; CDR2 reads SNEGSKA (reference sequence). CDR3 length: 14 residues. CDR3 coding DNA: TGCAGTGTGCGAGCGGGGGGGCTGTGGGAGACCCAGTACTTC. Amino acids: CSVRAGGLWETQYF.

This clonotype has more than one count but fewer than ten. This chain uses TRBV29-1 with TRBJ1-2; 7 bases map to TRBD1. The CDR3 has 12 residues. V was clipped by 4 bases and J by 9 bases; unmatched bases: 8. In germline, CDR1 is SQVTM, CDR2 ANQGSEA. Here the CDR3 reads CSVAFAGGSYTF. DNA of the CDR3: TGCAGCGTTGCTTTTGCAGGGGGGAGCTACACCTTC.

This clonotype has just a few counts. This chain uses TRBV20-1 with TRBJ2-1; the match to TRBD2 covers 7 bases. CDR1 DFQATT and CDR2 SNEGSKA come from the germline V gene (reference sequence). The V gene end was trimmed by 2 bases and the J gene end by 7 bases; junction bases not matched to a gene: 11. The CDR3 has 15 amino acids. CDR3 amino acids: CSARWVGRERNEQFF. Here the CDR3 DNA reads TGCAGTGCTAGATGGGTTGGGCGGGAGCGTAATGAGCAGTTCTTC.

V and J are TRBV29-1 and TRBJ2-5, with TRBD2 as a possible D gene (5 bases). The V end lost 5 bases, the J end lost 5 bases, and 15 bases lay between the germline ends. This CDR3 is built from 13 residues. Germline V CDR1 and CDR2: SQVTM, ANQGSEA. CDR3 coding DNA: TGCAGCGTTCGAGGTGAGGGCGGGGAGACCCAGTACTTC. Protein product: CSVRGEGGETQYF.

This clonotype was counted only a few times. V is TRBV7-2 and J is TRBJ2-7; D is possibly TRBD2 (6 bases). Germline CDR1 reads SGHTA; CDR2 reads FQGNSA. Trimming removed 2 bases from V and 5 bases from J, with 16 bases in between. The CDR3 totals 15 residues. The CDR3 DNA is TGTGCCAGCAGCTTAAGGGCGGGGTCAGACGACGAGCAGTACTTC. It encodes CASSLRAGSDDEQYF.

This chain connects TRBV28 to TRBJ1-1; no clear D gene. CDR3 length: 12 amino acids. Per germline, CDR1 MDHEN and CDR2 SYDVKM. The ends were cut back, 1 base at V and 4 bases at J, with 4 bases in the middle. CDR3 loop: CASSLLSTEAFF. DNA of the CDR3: TGTGCCAGCAGTTTATTGAGCACTGAAGCTTTCTTT. The full variable domain, in which reference TRBV28 and TRBJ1-1 provide the parts outside the CDR3, is DVKVTQSSRYLVKRTGEKVFLECVQDMDHENMFWYRQDPGLGLRLIYFSYDVKMKEKGDIPEGYSVSREKKERFSLILESASTNQTSMYLCASSLLSTEAFFGQGTRLTVV.

A few counts support this clonotype. The CDR3, as DNA: TGCAGGTGCTGCGGAAGACAGGTCTCTTTATACAATGAGCAGTTCTTC. Translated: CRCCGRQVSLYNEQFF. The V gene is TRBV29-1, the J gene TRBJ2-1; D possibly corresponds to TRBD1 (6 bases). Germline CDR1 reads SQVTM; CDR2 reads ANQGSEA. This CDR3 region has 16 residues.

This clonotype is a singleton in its sample. This chain uses TRBV7-6 with TRBJ2-1; D is undetermined. V lost 1 base, J lost 7 bases, and 14 bases lay in between. The CDR3 runs 15 residues. Germline CDR1 and CDR2: SGHVS and FNYEAQ. CDR3 bases: TGTGCCAGCAGCTTAGGCGTGGGAATCAGGAATGAGCAGTTCTTC. This gives the protein CASSLGVGIRNEQFF.

The chain is built from TRBV20-1 and TRBJ2-1; TRBD2 aligns across 9 bases. CDR1 DFQATT and CDR2 SNEGSKA come from the germline V gene (reference sequence). The ends lost 6 bases at V and 9 bases at J; junction bases unmatched: 12. The CDR3 has 14 residues. The CDR3 DNA sequence: TGCAGTGCCCGAATTGGCGGGGGGGCGAGTGAGCAGTTCTTC. It codes for CSARIGGGASEQFF.

This clonotype was found a few times. This chain connects TRBV3-1 to TRBJ1-2; D not resolved. This CDR3 spans 13 amino acids. Trimming removed 3 bases from V and 7 bases from J, with 12 bases in between. Germline CDR1 LGHDT, CDR2 YNNKEL (reference sequence). For the CDR3, the DNA is TGTGCCAGCAGCCAGTCTACGGCGGGTGGCTACACCTTC. Translation gives CASSQSTAGGYTF.

This sequence joins TRBV20-1 and TRBJ2-7; 9 bases align to TRBD2. Germline CDR1 DFQATT, CDR2 SNEGSKA (reference sequence). CDR3 length: 13 amino acids. J lost 2 bases, V lost 6 bases, and 5 bases had no gene match. CDR3 protein: CSARTSATYEQYF. In DNA, the CDR3 is TGCAGTGCCAGGACTAGCGCAACCTACGAGCAGTACTTC.

Only a few counts were recorded for this clonotype. The genes are TRBV3-1 and TRBJ2-2; D is unresolved. Germline loops: CDR1 LGHDT, CDR2 YNNKEL (reference sequence). The CDR3 is 13 residues long. Between the trimmed V and J ends, which lost 3 bases and 2 bases, there was a span of 4 bases. The CDR3 here is CASSQANTGELFF. Written as DNA, the CDR3 is TGTGCCAGCAGCCAGGCTAACACCGGGGAGCTGTTTTTT.

The chain links TRBV20-1 to TRBJ1-2; D unresolved. Trimming removed 5 bases from V and 4 bases from J, with 11 bases in between. CDR3 length: 12 residues. Germline CDR1 DFQATT, CDR2 SNEGSKA (reference sequence). This chain's CDR3 is CSAPHGGYGYTF. CDR3 nucleotides: TGCAGTGCTCCCCACGGCGGCTATGGCTACACCTTC.

Many counts were recorded for this clonotype. The chain is built from TRBV3-1 and TRBJ2-7; D uncertain. Germline values: CDR1 LGHDT, CDR2 YNNKEL (reference sequence). The CDR3 runs to 12 residues. The V gene lost 4 bases and the J gene lost 2 bases, with 6 bases spanning the gap. The CDR3 DNA sequence: TGTGCCAGCAGCCTGCAGGCCTACGAGCAGTACTTC. Translated, it gives CASSLQAYEQYF.

This clonotype has a handful of counts. V and J are TRBV5-1 and TRBJ2-7; no definite D call. The germline CDR1 and CDR2 sequences are SGHRS and YFSETQ. The length of the CDR3 is 15 residues. The V end was cut by 1 base, the J end by 5 bases, with 16 bases between. The CDR3 sequence: CASSLTDPSWHEQYF. The CDR3 DNA reads as TGCGCCAGCAGCTTGACCGACCCCAGTTGGCACGAGCAGTACTTC.

The chain joins TRBV6-2 or TRBV6-3 to TRBJ1-2, with D possibly being TRBD1 (5 bases). V lost 5 bases and J 7 bases, leaving 14 bases between the germline ends. From germline, CDR1 is MNHEY and CDR2 SVGEGT. CDR3 size: 13 residues. CDR3: CASSPQQEAGYTF. CDR3 sequence (DNA): TGTGCCAGCAGTCCGCAACAGGAGGCTGGCTACACCTTC.

The chain links TRBV4-3 to TRBJ2-3; weak D call: TRBD1 (7 bases). V lost 0 bases and J lost 2, with 12 bases in between. Germline values: CDR1 LGHNA, CDR2 YSLEER. The CDR3 runs 16 residues. CDR3 amino acids: CASSQDSGGITDTQYF. The CDR3 nucleotides are TGCGCCAGCAGCCAAGATTCAGGGGGGATCACAGATACGCAGTATTTT.

Notes on this clonotype: This could be a read error, since a much larger clone is one nucleotide away. This rearrangement joins TRBV29-1 to TRBJ2-1, with D perhaps TRBD2 (5 bases). The CDR3 sequence is 15 residues long. V gave up 7 bases and J gave up 4 bases, with 20 bases separating them. The germline V gene has CDR1 SQVTM and CDR2 ANQGSEA. CDR3 sequence: CSAGPPGGGYNEQFF. The CDR3 DNA is TGCAGCGCAGGACCGCCGGGTGGAGGATACAATGAGCAGTTCTTC.

The chain couples TRBV12-3 or TRBV12-4 to TRBJ2-5; D tentatively reads TRBD1 or TRBD2 (6 bases each). This CDR3 has 13 amino acids. Trimming took off 4 bases at V and 7 bases at J, with 13 bases between the two ends. DNA for the CDR3: TGTGCCAGCAGTTGGGGGGCCCCGAGGACCCAGTACTTC. As protein: CASSWGAPRTQYF.

This clonotype was counted a single time. This chain joins TRBV6-2 or TRBV6-3 and TRBJ2-2; TRBD1 matches 9 bases. The CDR3 length is 17 residues. Trimming took 6 bases from V and 6 from J; bases not matched to a gene: 14. In germline, CDR1 is MNHEY, CDR2 SVGEGT. CDR3 sequence reads: CASSRGQGLQVPGELFF. CDR3 DNA sequence: TGTGCCAGCAGCCGGGGACAGGGACTTCAAGTTCCCGGGGAGCTGTTTTTT.